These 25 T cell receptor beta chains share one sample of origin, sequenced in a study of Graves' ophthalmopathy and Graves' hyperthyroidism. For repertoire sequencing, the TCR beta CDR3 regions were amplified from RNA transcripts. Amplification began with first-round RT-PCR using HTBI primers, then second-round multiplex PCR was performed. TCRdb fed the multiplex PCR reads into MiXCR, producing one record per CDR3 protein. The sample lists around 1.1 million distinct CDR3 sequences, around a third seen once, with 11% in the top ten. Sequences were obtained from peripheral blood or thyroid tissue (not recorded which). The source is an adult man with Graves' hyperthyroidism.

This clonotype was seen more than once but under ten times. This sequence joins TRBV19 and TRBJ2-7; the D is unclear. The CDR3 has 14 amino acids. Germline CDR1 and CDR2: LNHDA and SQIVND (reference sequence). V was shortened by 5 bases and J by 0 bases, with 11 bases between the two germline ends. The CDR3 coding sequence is TGTGCCAGTAGTCGCCAGATAGACTCCTACGAGCAGTACTTC. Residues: CASSRQIDSYEQYF. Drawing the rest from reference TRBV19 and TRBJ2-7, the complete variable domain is DGGITQSPKYLFRKEGQNVTLSCEQNLNHDAMYWYRQDPGQGLRLIYYSQIVNDFQKGDIAEGYSVSREKKESFPLTVTSAQKNPTAFYLCASSRQIDSYEQYFGPGTRLTVT.

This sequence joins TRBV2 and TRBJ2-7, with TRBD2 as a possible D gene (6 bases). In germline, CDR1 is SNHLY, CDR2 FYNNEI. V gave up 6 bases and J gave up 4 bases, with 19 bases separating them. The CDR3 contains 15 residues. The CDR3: CASRGSGTGEYEQYF. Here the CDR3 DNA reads TGTGCCAGCAGAGGATCCGGGACGGGAGAATACGAGCAGTACTTC. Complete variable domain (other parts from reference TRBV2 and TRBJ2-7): EPEVTQTPSHQVTQMGQEVILRCVPISNHLYFYWYRQILGQKVEFLVSFYNNEISEKSEIFDDQFSVERPDGSNFTLKIRSTKLEDSAMYFCASRGSGTGEYEQYFGPGTRLTVT.

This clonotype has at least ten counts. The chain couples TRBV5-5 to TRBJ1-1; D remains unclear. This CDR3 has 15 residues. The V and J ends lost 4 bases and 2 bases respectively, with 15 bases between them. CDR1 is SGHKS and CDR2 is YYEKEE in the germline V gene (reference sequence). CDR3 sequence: CASSLSRLTNTEAFF. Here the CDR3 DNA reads TGTGCCAGCAGCCTAAGCCGACTGACCAACACTGAAGCTTTCTTT.

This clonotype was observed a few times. The CDR3 protein is CASADGTGTSYEQYF. CDR3 DNA sequence: TGTGCCAGTGCTGACGGGACAGGGACTTCCTACGAGCAGTACTTC. J is TRBJ2-7 and V is TRBV19; 9 bases map to TRBD1. CDR3 length equals 15 residues. Germline loops: CDR1 LNHDA, CDR2 SQIVND (reference sequence). V gave up 8 bases and J gave up 1 base; unmatched junction bases: 9. The whole variable domain, remainder taken from reference TRBV19 and TRBJ2-7, is DGGITQSPKYLFRKEGQNVTLSCEQNLNHDAMYWYRQDPGQGLRLIYYSQIVNDFQKGDIAEGYSVSREKKESFPLTVTSAQKNPTAFYLCASADGTGTSYEQYFGPGTRLTVT.

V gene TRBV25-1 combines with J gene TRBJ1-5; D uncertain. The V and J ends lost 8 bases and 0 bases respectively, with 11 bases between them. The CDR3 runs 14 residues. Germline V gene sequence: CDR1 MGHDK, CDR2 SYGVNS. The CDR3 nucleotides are TGTGCCAGCGTGACTTCGGGTAGCAATCAGCCCCAGCATTTT. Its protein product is CASVTSGSNQPQHF.

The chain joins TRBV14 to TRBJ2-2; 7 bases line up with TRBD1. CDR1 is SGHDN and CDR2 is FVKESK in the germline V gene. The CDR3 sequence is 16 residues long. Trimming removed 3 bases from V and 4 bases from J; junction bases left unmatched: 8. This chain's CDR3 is CASSQVDRESTGELFF. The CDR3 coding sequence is TGTGCCAGCAGCCAGGTAGACAGGGAGAGCACCGGGGAGCTGTTTTTT.

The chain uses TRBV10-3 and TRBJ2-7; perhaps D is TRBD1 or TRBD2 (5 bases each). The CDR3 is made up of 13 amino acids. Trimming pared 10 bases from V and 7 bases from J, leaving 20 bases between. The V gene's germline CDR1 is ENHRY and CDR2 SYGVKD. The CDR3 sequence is CASTGPNTGEQYF. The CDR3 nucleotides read TGTGCCAGCACGGGGCCAAACACCGGGGAGCAGTACTTC.

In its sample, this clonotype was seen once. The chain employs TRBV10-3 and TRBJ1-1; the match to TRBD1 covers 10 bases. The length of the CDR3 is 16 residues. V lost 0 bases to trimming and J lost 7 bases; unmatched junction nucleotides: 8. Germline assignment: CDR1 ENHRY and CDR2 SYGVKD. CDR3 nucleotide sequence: TGTGCCATCAGTGAGTCGGGACAGGGGTGGCGAAGTGAAGCTTTCTTT. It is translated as CAISESGQGWRSEAFF.

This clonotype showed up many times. The CDR3 sequence: CASSDHRVWDNSPLHF. CDR3 nucleotides: TGTGCCAGCAGTGACCATAGAGTATGGGATAATTCACCCCTCCACTTT. The V gene is TRBV25-1, the J gene TRBJ1-6; D remains ambiguous. Germline CDR1 reads MGHDK; CDR2 reads SYGVNS. The CDR3 runs 16 residues. Deletions cut 3 bases from V and 5 bases from J, with 14 bases between.

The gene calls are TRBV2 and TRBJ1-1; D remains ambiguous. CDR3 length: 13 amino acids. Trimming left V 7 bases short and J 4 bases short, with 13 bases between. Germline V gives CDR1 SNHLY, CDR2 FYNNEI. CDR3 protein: CASTPFARTEAFF. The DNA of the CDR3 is TGTGCCAGCACGCCTTTTGCGCGCACTGAAGCTTTCTTT.

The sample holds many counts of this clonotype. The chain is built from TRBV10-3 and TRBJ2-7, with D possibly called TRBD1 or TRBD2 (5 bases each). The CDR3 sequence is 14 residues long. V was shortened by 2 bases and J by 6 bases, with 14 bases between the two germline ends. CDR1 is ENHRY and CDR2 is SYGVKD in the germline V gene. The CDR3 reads CAISESGNGGEQYF. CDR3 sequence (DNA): TGTGCCATCAGTGAGAGTGGGAATGGGGGCGAGCAGTACTTC.

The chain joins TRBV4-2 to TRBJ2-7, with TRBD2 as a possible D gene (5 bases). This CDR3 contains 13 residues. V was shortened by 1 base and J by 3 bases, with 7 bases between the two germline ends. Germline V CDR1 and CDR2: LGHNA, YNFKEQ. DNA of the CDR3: TGTGCCAGCAGCCAAGGGGAGTTCTACGAGCAGTACTTC. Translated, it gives CASSQGEFYEQYF.

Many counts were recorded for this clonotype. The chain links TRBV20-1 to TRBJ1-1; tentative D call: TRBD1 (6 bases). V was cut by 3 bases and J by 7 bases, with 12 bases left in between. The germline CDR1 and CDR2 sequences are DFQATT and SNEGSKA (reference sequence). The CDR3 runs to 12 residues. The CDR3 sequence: CSARSRGIEAFF. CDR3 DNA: TGCAGTGCTAGGTCGAGGGGGATTGAAGCTTTCTTT.

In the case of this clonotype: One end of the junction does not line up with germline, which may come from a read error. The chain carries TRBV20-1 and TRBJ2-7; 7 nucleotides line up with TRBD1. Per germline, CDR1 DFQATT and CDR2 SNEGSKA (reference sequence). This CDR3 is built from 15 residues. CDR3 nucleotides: TGCAGTGCTAGACCCACGACAGGGAACTCCCACGAGCAGTACTTC. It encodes CSARPTTGNSHEQYF.

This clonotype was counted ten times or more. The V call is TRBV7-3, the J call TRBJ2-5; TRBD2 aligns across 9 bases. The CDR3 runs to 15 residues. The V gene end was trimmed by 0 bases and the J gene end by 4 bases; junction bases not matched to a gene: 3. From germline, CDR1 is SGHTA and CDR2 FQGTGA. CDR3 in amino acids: CASSLTSGRTETQYF. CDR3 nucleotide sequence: TGTGCCAGCAGCTTAACTAGCGGGAGAACAGAGACCCAGTACTTC.

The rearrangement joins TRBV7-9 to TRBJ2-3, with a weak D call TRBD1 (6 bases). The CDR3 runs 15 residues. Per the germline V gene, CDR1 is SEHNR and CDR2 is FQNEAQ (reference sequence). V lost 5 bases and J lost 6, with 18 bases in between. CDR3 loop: CASSDGTRRSDTQYF. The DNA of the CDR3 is TGTGCCAGCAGCGACGGGACACGGAGAAGTGATACGCAGTATTTT.

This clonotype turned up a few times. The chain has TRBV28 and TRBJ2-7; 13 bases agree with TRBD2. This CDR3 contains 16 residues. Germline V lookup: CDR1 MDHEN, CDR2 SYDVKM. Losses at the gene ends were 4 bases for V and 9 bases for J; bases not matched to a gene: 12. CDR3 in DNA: TGTGCCAGCAGTTCCTTGACCGGGACTAGCGGGGACGTGCAGTACTTC. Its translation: CASSSLTGTSGDVQYF.

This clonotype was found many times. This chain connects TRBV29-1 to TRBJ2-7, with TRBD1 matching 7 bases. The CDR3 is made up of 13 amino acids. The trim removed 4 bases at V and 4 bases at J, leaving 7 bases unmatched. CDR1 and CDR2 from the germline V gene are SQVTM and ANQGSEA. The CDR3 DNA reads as TGCAGCGTTGGGGTAGGGGGCTTGTACGAGCAGTACTTC. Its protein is CSVGVGGLYEQYF.

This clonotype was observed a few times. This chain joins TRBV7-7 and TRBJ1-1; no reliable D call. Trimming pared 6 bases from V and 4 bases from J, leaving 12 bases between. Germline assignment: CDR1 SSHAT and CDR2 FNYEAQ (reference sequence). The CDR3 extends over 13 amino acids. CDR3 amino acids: CASSSKKGTEAFF. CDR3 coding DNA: TGTGCCAGCAGTAGTAAGAAAGGCACTGAAGCTTTCTTT.

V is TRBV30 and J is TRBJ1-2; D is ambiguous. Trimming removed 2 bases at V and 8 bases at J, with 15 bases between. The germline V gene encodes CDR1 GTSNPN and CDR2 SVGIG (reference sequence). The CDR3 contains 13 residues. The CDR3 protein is CAWSRPVPGGYTF. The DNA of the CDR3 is TGTGCCTGGAGTCGCCCGGTCCCCGGCGGCTACACCTTC.

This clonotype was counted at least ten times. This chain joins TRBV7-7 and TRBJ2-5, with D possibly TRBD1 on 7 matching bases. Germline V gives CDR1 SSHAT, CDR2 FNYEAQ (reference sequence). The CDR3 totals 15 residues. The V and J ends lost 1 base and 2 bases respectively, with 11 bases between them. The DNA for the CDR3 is TGTGCCAGCAGCTTAGGCGGGACAGAGCAAGAGACCCAGTACTTC. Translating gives CASSLGGTEQETQYF. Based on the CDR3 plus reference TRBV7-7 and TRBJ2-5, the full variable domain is GAGVSQSPRYKVTKRGQDVTLRCDPISSHATLYWYQQALGQGPEFLTYFNYEAQPDKSGLPSDRFSAERPEGSISTLTIQRTEQRDSAMYRCASSLGGTEQETQYFGPGTRLLVL.

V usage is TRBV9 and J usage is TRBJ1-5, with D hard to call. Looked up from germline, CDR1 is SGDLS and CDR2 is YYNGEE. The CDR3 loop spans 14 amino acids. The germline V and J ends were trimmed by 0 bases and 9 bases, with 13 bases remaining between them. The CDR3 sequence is CASSVDGITAPQHF. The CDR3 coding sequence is TGTGCCAGCAGCGTAGACGGAATCACGGCGCCCCAGCATTTT.

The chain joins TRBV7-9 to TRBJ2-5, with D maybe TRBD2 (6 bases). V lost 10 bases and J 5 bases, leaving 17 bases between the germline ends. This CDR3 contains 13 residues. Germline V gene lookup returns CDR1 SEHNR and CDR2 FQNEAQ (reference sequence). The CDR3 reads CATSGEMAETQYF. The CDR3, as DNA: TGTGCCACCTCGGGGGAAATGGCGGAGACCCAGTACTTC.

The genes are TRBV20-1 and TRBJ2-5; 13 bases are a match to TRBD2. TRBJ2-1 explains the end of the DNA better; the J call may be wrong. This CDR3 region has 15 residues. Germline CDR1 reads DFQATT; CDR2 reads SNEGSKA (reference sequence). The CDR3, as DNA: TGCAGTGCTAGTCAACTAGCGGGGGGGCAAGAGACCCAGTTCTTC. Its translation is CSASQLAGGQETQFF.

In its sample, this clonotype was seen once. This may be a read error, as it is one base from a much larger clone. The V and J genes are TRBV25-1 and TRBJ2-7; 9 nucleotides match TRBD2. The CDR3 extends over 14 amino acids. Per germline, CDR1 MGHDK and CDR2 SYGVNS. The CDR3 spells CAISAAGGAHEQYF. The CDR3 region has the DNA TGTGCCATCAGTGCCGCGGGAGGGGCCCACGAGCAGTACTTC.